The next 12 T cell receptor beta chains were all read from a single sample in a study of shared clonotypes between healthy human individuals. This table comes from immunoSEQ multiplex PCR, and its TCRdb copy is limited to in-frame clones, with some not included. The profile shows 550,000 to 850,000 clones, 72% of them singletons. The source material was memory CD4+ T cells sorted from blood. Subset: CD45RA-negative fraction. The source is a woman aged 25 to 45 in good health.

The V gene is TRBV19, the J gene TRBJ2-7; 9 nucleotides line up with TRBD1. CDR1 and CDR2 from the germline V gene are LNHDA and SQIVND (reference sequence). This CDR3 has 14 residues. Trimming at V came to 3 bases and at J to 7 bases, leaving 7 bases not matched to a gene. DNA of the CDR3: TGTGCCAGTAGTATCGGACAGGGGACGAGTGAGCAGTACTTC. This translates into CASSIGQGTSEQYF.

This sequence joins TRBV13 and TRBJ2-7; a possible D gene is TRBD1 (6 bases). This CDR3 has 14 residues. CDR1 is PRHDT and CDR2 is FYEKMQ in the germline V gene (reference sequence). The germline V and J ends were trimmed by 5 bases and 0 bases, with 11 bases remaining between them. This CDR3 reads CASSRRTVSYEQYF. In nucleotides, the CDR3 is TGTGCCAGCAGCCGCCGGACAGTCTCCTACGAGCAGTACTTC.

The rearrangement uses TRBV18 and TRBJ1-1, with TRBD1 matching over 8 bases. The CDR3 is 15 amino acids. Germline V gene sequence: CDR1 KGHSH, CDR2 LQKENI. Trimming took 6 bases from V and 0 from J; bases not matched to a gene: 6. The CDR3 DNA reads TGTGCCAGCTCGGGACAGGCGAAAGTGAACACTGAAGCTTTCTTT. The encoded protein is CASSGQAKVNTEAFF.

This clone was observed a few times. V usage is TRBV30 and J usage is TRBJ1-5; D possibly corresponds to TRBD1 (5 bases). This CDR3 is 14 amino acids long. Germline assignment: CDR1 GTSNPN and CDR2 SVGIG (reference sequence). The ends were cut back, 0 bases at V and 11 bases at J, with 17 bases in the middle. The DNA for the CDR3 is TGTGCCTGGAGTGTAGGGACGGAGTTCGGGGCCCAGCATTTT. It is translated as CAWSVGTEFGAQHF.

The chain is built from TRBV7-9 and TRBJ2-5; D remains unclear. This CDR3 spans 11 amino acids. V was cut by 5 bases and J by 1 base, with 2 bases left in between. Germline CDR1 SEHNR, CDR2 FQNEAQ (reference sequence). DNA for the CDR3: TGTGCCAGCAGCGCCCAAGAGACCCAGTACTTC. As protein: CASSAQETQYF.

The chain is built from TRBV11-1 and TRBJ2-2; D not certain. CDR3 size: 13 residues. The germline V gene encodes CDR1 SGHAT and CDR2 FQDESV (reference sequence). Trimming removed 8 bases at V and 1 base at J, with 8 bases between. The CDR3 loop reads CASFKGNTGELFF. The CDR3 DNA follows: TGTGCCAGCTTCAAGGGGAACACCGGGGAGCTGTTTTTT.

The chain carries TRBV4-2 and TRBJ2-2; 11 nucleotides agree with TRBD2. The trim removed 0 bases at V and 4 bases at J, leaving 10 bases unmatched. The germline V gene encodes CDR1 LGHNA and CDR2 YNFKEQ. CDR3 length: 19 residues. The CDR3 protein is CASSQDPSGRFRSTGELFF. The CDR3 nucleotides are TGTGCCAGCAGCCAAGATCCTAGCGGGAGGTTCCGGTCCACCGGGGAGCTGTTTTTT.

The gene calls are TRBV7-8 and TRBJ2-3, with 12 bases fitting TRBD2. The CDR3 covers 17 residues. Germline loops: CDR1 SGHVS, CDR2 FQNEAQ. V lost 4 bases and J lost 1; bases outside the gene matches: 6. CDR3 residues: CASSSLLAGGGTDTQYF. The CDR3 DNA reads TGTGCCAGCAGCTCACTACTAGCGGGAGGCGGCACAGATACGCAGTATTTT.

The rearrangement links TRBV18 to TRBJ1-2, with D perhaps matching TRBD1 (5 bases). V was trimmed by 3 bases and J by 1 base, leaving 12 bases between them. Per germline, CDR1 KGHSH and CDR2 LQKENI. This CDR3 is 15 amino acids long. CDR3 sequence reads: CASSPSGGVNYGYTF. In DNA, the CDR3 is TGTGCCAGCTCACCGAGCGGAGGGGTTAACTATGGCTACACCTTC. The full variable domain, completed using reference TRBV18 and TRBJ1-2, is NAGVMQNPRHLVRRRGQEARLRCSPMKGHSHVYWYRQLPEEGLKFMVYLQKENIIDESGMPKERFSAEFPKEGPSILRIQQVVRGDSAAYFCASSPSGGVNYGYTFGSGTRLTVV.

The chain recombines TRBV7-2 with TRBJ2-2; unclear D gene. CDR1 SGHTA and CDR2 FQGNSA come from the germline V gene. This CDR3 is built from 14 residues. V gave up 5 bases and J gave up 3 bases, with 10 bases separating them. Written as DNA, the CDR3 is TGTGCCAGCAGCCCTGGACGAGACACCGGGGAGCTGTTTTTT. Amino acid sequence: CASSPGRDTGELFF. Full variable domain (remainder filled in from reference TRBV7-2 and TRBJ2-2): GAGVSQSPSNKVTEKGKDVELRCDPISGHTALYWYRQSLGQGLEFLIYFQGNSAPDKSGLPSDRFSAERTGGSVSTLTIQRTQQEDSAVYLCASSPGRDTGELFFGEGSRLTVL.

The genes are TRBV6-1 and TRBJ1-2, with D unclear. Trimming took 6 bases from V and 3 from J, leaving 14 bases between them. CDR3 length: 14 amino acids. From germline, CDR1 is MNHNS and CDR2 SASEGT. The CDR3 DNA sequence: TGTGCCAGCAGACCGGGGTCCGATTACTATGGCTACACCTTC. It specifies CASRPGSDYYGYTF.

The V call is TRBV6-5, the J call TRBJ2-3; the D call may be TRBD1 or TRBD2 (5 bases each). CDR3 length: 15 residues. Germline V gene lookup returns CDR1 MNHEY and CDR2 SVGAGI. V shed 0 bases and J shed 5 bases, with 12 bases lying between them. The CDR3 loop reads CASSYSTGRVDTQYF. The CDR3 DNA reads TGTGCCAGCAGTTACTCGACGGGGCGGGTAGATACGCAGTATTTT.